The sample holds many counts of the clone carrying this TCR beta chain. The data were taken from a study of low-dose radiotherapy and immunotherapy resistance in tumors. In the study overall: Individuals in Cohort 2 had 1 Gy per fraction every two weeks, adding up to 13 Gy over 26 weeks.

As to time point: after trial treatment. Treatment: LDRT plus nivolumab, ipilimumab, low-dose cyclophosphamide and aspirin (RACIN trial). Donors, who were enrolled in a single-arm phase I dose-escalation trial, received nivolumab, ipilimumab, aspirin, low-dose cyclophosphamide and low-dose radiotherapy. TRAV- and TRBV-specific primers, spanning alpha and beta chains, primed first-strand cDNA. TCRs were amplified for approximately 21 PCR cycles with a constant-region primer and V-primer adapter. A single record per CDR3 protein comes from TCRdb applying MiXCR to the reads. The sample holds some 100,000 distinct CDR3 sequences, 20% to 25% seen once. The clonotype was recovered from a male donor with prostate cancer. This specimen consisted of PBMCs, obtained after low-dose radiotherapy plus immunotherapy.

CDR3 region: CASSERGATYEQYF. The CDR3 DNA follows: TGCGCCAGCAGTGAGCGGGGGGCCACCTACGAGCAGTACTTC. This chain links TRBV10-1 with TRBJ2-7, with a tentative D call TRBD2 (7 bases). Germline V lookup: CDR1 WNHNN, CDR2 SYGVQD (reference sequence). The ends were cut back, 2 bases at V and 2 bases at J, with 10 bases in the middle. The length of the CDR3 is 14 residues.